This is a list of T cell receptor beta chains from one sample in a study of coeliac disease. Sequencing used immunoSEQ multiplex PCR; TCRdb keeps in-frame clones, though not all of them. The sample lists some 4,000 clones, around 70% occurring once. Sequenced: intraepithelial lymphocytes from the gut. Source of these receptors: an older woman with active celiac disease. CDR3s include the opening cysteine and the closing phenylalanine or tryptophan. D genes are given only for firm matches. Clone size appears in some rows only: once, few, many, or a class for an expanded clone.

- | TRBJ1-2 | - | TRBV19 | CASSIDLSLYGYTF | TGTGCCAGTAGTATAGATCTTAGCCTCTATGGCTACACCTTC
- | TRBJ1-2 | TRBD1 | TRBV19 | CASSVPGQGYYGYTF | TGTGCCAGTAGCGTCCCGGGACAGGGGTACTATGGCTACACCTTC
- | TRBJ2-5 | TRBD2 | TRBV18 | CASSRDSSGVGETQYF | TGTGCCAGCTCACGGGATTCTAGCGGAGTTGGGGAGACCCAGTACTTC
- | TRBJ2-7 | - | TRBV21-1 | CASRRRVATLLDEQYF | TGTGCCAGCAGGAGACGTGTAGCTACACTGTTAGACGAGCAGTACTTC
once | TRBJ2-2 | - | TRBV7-2 | CASSQSRDTNTGELFF | TGTGCCAGCAGCCAGTCCCGGGACACGAACACCGGGGAGCTGTTTTTT
- | TRBJ2-6 | TRBD2 | TRBV5-1 | CASTLGGYGANVLTF | TGCGCCAGCACCTTGGGAGGGTACGGGGCCAACGTCCTGACTTTC
once | TRBJ2-5 | - | TRBV10-3 | CAITQGVEETQYF | TGTGCCATCACACAGGGCGTAGAAGAGACCCAGTACTTC
- | TRBJ1-2 | - | TRBV27 | CASSFQGFDGYTF | TGTGCCAGCAGTTTTCAGGGGTTTGACGGCTACACCTTC
- | TRBJ2-4 | - | TRBV27 | CASSLLGQGSKNIQYF | TGTGCCAGCAGTTTACTTGGGCAGGGCAGCAAAAACATTCAGTACTTC
large | TRBJ2-3 | TRBD2 | TRBV15 | CATSTSGTNTDTQYF | TGTGCCACCAGCACCTCCGGGACTAACACAGATACGCAGTATTTT
few | TRBJ1-1 | - | TRBV7-6 | CASSPQAGTEAFF | TGTGCCAGCAGCCCTCAGGCGGGGACTGAAGCTTTCTTT
- | TRBJ1-1 | - | TRBV7-3 | CASSLQANTEAFF | TGTGCCAGCAGCTTACAGGCGAACACTGAAGCTTTCTTT
- | TRBJ2-7 | TRBD2 | TRBV6-5 | CASSPWREIHEQYF | TGTGCCAGCAGTCCCTGGCGGGAGATCCACGAGCAGTACTTC
- | TRBJ1-4 | TRBD1 | TRBV28 | CASSLTGVTNEKLFF | TGTGCCAGCAGTCTAACAGGGGTAACTAATGAAAAACTGTTTTTT
- | TRBJ2-1 | TRBD2 | TRBV29-1 | CSVESSGGSYNEQFF | TGCAGCGTTGAGTCTAGCGGGGGTTCCTACAATGAGCAGTTCTTC
- | TRBJ2-7 | TRBD2 | TRBV9 | CASSIGLAGVGEQYF | TGTGCCAGCAGCATCGGACTAGCGGGAGTTGGGGAGCAGTACTTC
- | TRBJ2-3 | - | TRBV7-9 | CASSRGTRTDTQYF | TGTGCCAGCAGTCGCGGGACCCGCACAGATACGCAGTATTTT
- | TRBJ2-2 | - | TRBV7-9 | CASSLMLAGELFF | TGTGCCAGCAGCTTAATGCTAGCCGGGGAGCTGTTTTTT
few | TRBJ1-2 | - | TRBV10-2 | CASRTNRAYGYTF | TGCGCCAGCAGGACAAACAGGGCCTATGGCTACACCTTC
- | TRBJ1-4 | TRBD1 | TRBV28 | CASRTQGPNEKLFF | TGTGCCAGCAGGACACAGGGGCCGAATGAAAAACTGTTTTTT
medium-sized | TRBJ2-7 | TRBD1 | TRBV9 | CASSLRDRILWGQYF | TGTGCCAGCAGCCTAAGGGACAGAATCCTCTGGGGGCAGTACTTC
- | TRBJ1-4 | - | TRBV18 | CASSQTGEKLFF | TGTGCCAGCTCACAAACGGGGGAAAAACTGTTTTTT
- | TRBJ2-7 | - | TRBV5-5 | CASSLVVGWEQYF | TGTGCCAGCAGCTTGGTGGTGGGCTGGGAGCAGTACTTC
- | TRBJ2-5 | TRBD2 | TRBV9 | CASSVESGGGETQYF | TGTGCCAGCAGCGTAGAGAGCGGGGGTGGGGAGACCCAGTACTTC
- | TRBJ2-2 | - | TRBV2 | CASREEGYTGELFF | TGTGCCAGCAGAGAGGAGGGGTACACCGGGGAGCTGTTTTTT
large | TRBJ2-7 | TRBD2 | TRBV7-9 | CASSSKPDGERGYEQYF | TGTGCCAGCAGCTCTAAACCGGACGGTGAGCGGGGGTACGAGCAGTACTTC
few | TRBJ2-1 | - | TRBV15 | CATSSLRDSYNEQFF | TGTGCCACCAGCAGTCTACGGGATTCCTACAATGAGCAGTTCTTC
- | TRBJ2-2 | - | TRBV7-2 | CASSLARDTGELFF | TGTGCCAGCAGCTTGGCCAGGGACACCGGGGAGCTGTTTTTT
few | TRBJ2-1 | TRBD2 | TRBV4-2 | CASSHPRRALAGLSYNEQFF | TGTGCCAGCAGCCATCCGCGCCGGGCCCTAGCGGGGTTATCCTACAATGAGCAGTTCTTC
- | TRBJ1-2 | TRBD1 | TRBV7-9 | CASSSHGTGKGYTF | TGTGCCAGCAGCTCCCATGGGACAGGGAAAGGCTACACCTTC
once | TRBJ1-1 | - | TRBV14 | CASSPRLVEAFF | TGTGCCAGCAGCCCACGATTAGTTGAAGCTTTCTTT